The sequence of this TCR beta chain was determined in a study of technical replicates of blood from several donors (TCRdb year 2017). To note about this clone: Its antigen is currently not known. One base away there is no much larger clone; base qualities are not given.

CDR1 and CDR2, looked up from the germline V gene, are MNHEY and SVGAGI. A distance of 14 bases separates the germline ends of V and J, which lose 7 bases and 4 bases respectively. The CDR3 contains 13 residues, cysteine and phenylalanine counted. Left in the record is the CDR3 DNA by itself, 39 bases read in frame from the first base. The protocol used for the library was the immunoSEQ multiplex PCR assay. In TCRdb, the immuneACCESS table is reduced to in-frame sequences with V and J assigned. These tables do not hold every clone; where another copy was compared, an unresolved V gene accounts for under half, and the others remain unexplained. In this sample the table shows some 87,000 clones, roughly 93% of which occur a single time. Together, the top ten hold 0.35% to 0.45% of the sample.

What was sequenced was T cells isolated from PBMCs. The rearranged chain carries TRBV6-5 and TRBJ2-7, with TRBD2 perhaps the D gene, on 5 matching bases. This clonotype was sampled from a human donor in good health. The CDR3 here reads CASKTSGTYEQYF. The base sequence is TGTGCCAGCAAAACTAGTGGCACATACGAGCAGTACTTC.